Presented here are 30 T cell receptor beta chains from one specimen sequenced in a study of control samples from healthy donors and cancer patients. This table comes from immunoSEQ multiplex PCR, and its TCRdb copy is limited to in-frame clones, with some not included. The sample has 100,000 to 110,000 clones; roughly 87% are singletons. The sequenced sample was blood. These receptors came from a woman in her 50s in good health.

This chain connects TRBV10-1 to TRBJ2-3; 7 bases map to TRBD2. Germline assignment: CDR1 WNHNN and CDR2 SYGVQD (reference sequence). The CDR3 totals 16 residues. The V gene end was trimmed by 0 bases and the J gene end by 2 bases; junction bases not matched to a gene: 5. This CDR3 is CASSESHGGNTDTQYF. The CDR3 DNA is TGCGCCAGCAGTGAGTCGCACGGGGGGAACACAGATACGCAGTATTTT.

The CDR3 loop is CASSPPRQGPLYGYTF. In nucleotides, the CDR3 is TGTGCCAGCTCACCACCGCGGCAGGGGCCACTCTATGGCTACACCTTC. V and J are TRBV18 and TRBJ1-2; a weak D match, TRBD1 (6 bases). The CDR3 runs 16 residues. Germline-derived CDR1 and CDR2 are KGHSH and LQKENI. Deletions cut 0 bases from V and 4 bases from J, with 15 bases between.

The chain links TRBV25-1 to TRBJ1-1, with a tentative D call TRBD1 (6 bases). The CDR3 length is 12 residues. Germline lookup yields CDR1 MGHDK and CDR2 SYGVNS. The germline V and J ends were trimmed by 5 bases and 11 bases, with 15 bases remaining between them. The CDR3 is CASSLSGAKAFF. CDR3 DNA sequence: TGTGCCAGCAGTCTCTCGGGGGCGAAGGCTTTCTTT.

The chain joins TRBV12-3 or TRBV12-4 to TRBJ1-4, with D possibly being TRBD1 (5 bases). Trimming left V 6 bases short and J 8 bases short, with 10 bases between. The CDR3 is 12 amino acids. The CDR3 sequence is CASRGTKEKLFF. CDR3 bases: TGTGCCAGCAGGGGGACGAAGGAAAAACTGTTTTTT.

J is TRBJ1-4 and V is TRBV4-2, with D possibly matching TRBD1 (6 bases). In germline, CDR1 is LGHNA, CDR2 YNFKEQ. The CDR3 runs to 13 residues. Trimming took off 5 bases at V and 6 bases at J, with 10 bases between the two ends. The CDR3 sequence is CASSVRQDEKLFF. CDR3 coding DNA: TGTGCCAGCAGCGTCCGACAGGATGAAAAACTGTTTTTT.

The V call is TRBV9, the J call TRBJ2-3; 7 positions match TRBD2. This CDR3 is 13 amino acids long. CDR1 and CDR2 from the germline V gene are SGDLS and YYNGEE. With 7 bases clipped from V and 2 bases from J, the junction kept 4 bases outside the gene matches. The CDR3 region has the DNA TGTGCCAGCGGTCGGGGGGTCACAGATACGCAGTATTTT. It translates to CASGRGVTDTQYF.

This sequence joins TRBV29-1 and TRBJ2-7, with a tentative D call TRBD1 (6 bases). CDR1 SQVTM and CDR2 ANQGSEA come from the germline V gene. The CDR3 is 14 amino acids. Trimming removed 7 bases at V and 2 bases at J, with 18 bases between. The CDR3 DNA sequence: TGCAGCGCCCTCCCCACGGCAGGGGCCTACGAGCAGTACTTC. As protein: CSALPTAGAYEQYF.

The CDR3 sequence is CASNTATYEQYF. The CDR3 bases are TGTGCCAGCAATACAGCCACCTACGAGCAGTACTTC. The chain combines TRBV2 with TRBJ2-7; D not certain. Trimming removed 7 bases from V and 2 bases from J, with 9 bases in between. The CDR3 is 12 amino acids. Germline V gives CDR1 SNHLY, CDR2 FYNNEI.

V and J are TRBV2 and TRBJ1-5, with unresolved D. Per germline, CDR1 SNHLY and CDR2 FYNNEI. This CDR3 contains 15 residues. V dropped 4 bases and J dropped 6 bases, with 16 bases sitting between them. CDR3: CASSALSVSGQPQHF. The CDR3 nucleotides read TGTGCCAGCAGTGCTCTTTCGGTCAGCGGTCAGCCCCAGCATTTT.

V and J are TRBV5-4 and TRBJ2-7; D possibly corresponds to TRBD1 (5 bases). This CDR3 has 16 amino acids. V was pared by 2 bases and J by 0 bases, with 15 bases between. CDR1 and CDR2 from the germline V gene are SGHNT and YYREEE (reference sequence). CDR3 sequence reads: CASSFFPTDPSYEQYF. The CDR3 bases are TGTGCCAGCAGCTTCTTTCCGACAGACCCCTCCTACGAGCAGTACTTC. The full variable domain, with the rest looked up from reference TRBV5-4 and TRBJ2-7, is ETGVTQSPTHLIKTRGQQVTLRCSSQSGHNTVSWYQQALGQGPQFIFQYYREEENGRGNFPPRFSGLQFPNYSSELNVNALELDDSALYLCASSFFPTDPSYEQYFGPGTRLTVT.

V is TRBV27 and J is TRBJ2-3, with no clear D. This CDR3 has 14 amino acids. With 6 bases removed from V and 0 bases from J, the gap between germline ends came to 10 bases. CDR1 and CDR2 (germline): MNHEY, SMNVEV (reference sequence). The CDR3 nucleotides are TGTGCCAGCAGCTCAGTAACTAGCACAGATACGCAGTATTTT. Translation: CASSSVTSTDTQYF.

The V call is TRBV7-9, the J call TRBJ2-5; no clear D. CDR3 length equals 13 residues. The germline V gene encodes CDR1 SEHNR and CDR2 FQNEAQ (reference sequence). V gave up 5 bases and J gave up 0 bases, with 7 bases separating them. The CDR3 sequence: CASSRRDQETQYF. The CDR3 region has the DNA TGTGCCAGCAGCCGAAGGGACCAAGAGACCCAGTACTTC.

This clone has just a few counts. The chain employs TRBV30 and TRBJ2-7; 10 bases map to TRBD2. From germline, CDR1 is GTSNPN and CDR2 SVGIG (reference sequence). The ends lost 2 bases at V and 6 bases at J; junction bases unmatched: 7. The CDR3 is 14 residues long. The CDR3 sequence is CAWSRSGGAFEQYF. The CDR3, as DNA: TGTGCCTGGAGTCGAAGCGGGGGGGCCTTCGAGCAGTACTTC.

V is TRBV29-1 and J is TRBJ1-1, with no clear D. Germline V gene sequence: CDR1 SQVTM, CDR2 ANQGSEA. This CDR3 is 11 amino acids long. V lost 7 bases to trimming and J lost 3 bases, with 9 bases between them. CDR3 amino acids: CSAERHTEAFF. The CDR3 DNA sequence: TGCAGCGCTGAGAGGCACACTGAAGCTTTCTTT.

The chain employs TRBV6-5 and TRBJ2-7; D possibly corresponds to TRBD1 (5 bases). Trimming shortened V by 8 bases and J by 5 bases, and 10 bases separated the two germline ends. The CDR3 has 11 amino acids. Germline CDR1 and CDR2: MNHEY and SVGAGI. The CDR3 bases are TGTGCCAGCCGGAAGGGGCACGAGCAGTACGTC. Translating it yields CASRKGHEQYV.

V is TRBV16 and J is TRBJ2-1; 10 bases agree with TRBD2. V dropped 4 bases and J dropped 7; count of bases not matched to a gene: 1. The length of the CDR3 is 13 residues. Germline lookup yields CDR1 KGHSY and CDR2 FQNENV. The DNA of the CDR3 is TGTGCCAGCAGCCTAGCGGGAGGAAATGAGCAGTTCTTC. Amino acid sequence: CASSLAGGNEQFF.

The V and J genes are TRBV7-9 and TRBJ2-7, with D uncertain. CDR1 and CDR2 (germline): SEHNR, FQNEAQ (reference sequence). The V end was cut by 5 bases, the J end by 9 bases, with 17 bases between. The CDR3 length is 13 residues. CDR3 region: CASSPPAALVQYV. In nucleotides, the CDR3 is TGTGCCAGCAGCCCCCCCGCCGCCCTGGTGCAGTACGTC.

The rearrangement links TRBV19 to TRBJ2-1; D is possibly TRBD1 (5 bases). Germline V gene data show CDR1 as LNHDA and CDR2 as SQIVND (reference sequence). The CDR3 covers 14 residues. V was pared by 6 bases and J by 12 bases, with 21 bases between. The chain's CDR3 is CASSPGGMRTWQFF. The DNA of the CDR3 is TGTGCCAGTAGCCCCGGTGGGATGAGGACATGGCAGTTCTTC.

The chain couples TRBV4-2 to TRBJ2-2; a weak D match, TRBD2 (5 bases). The CDR3 extends over 17 amino acids. V lost 0 bases and J 1 base, leaving 12 bases between the germline ends. Germline assignment: CDR1 LGHNA and CDR2 YNFKEQ. The DNA of the CDR3 is TGTGCCAGCAGCCAAGAAGACCGGGGATTGAACACCGGGGAGCTGTTTTTT. Amino acid sequence: CASSQEDRGLNTGELFF.

Regarding this clone: Distinct nucleotide sequences in the sample also encode this CDR3. The genes are TRBV27 and TRBJ2-7; maybe TRBD2 (6 bases). Germline V CDR1 and CDR2: MNHEY, SMNVEV (reference sequence). The CDR3 has 12 amino acids. Trimming took 3 bases from V and 6 from J, leaving 9 bases between them. This chain's CDR3 is CASSFGGIEQYF. In nucleotides, the CDR3 is TGTGCCAGCAGTTTCGGGGGTATCGAGCAGTACTTC.

This clone occurred once. The CDR3 DNA reads TGTGCCAGCAGTGAATCAGGAGGGGCCACTGAAGCTTTCTTT. Amino acids: CASSESGGATEAFF. This chain joins TRBV6-1 and TRBJ1-1; a possible D gene is TRBD1 (5 bases). The V end was cut by 2 bases, the J end by 4 bases, with 11 bases between. Germline V gene data show CDR1 as MNHNS and CDR2 as SASEGT. The CDR3 runs 14 residues.

The V call is TRBV9, the J call TRBJ2-3, with 7 bases identical to TRBD2. With V trimmed by 0 bases and J by 0 bases, 4 bases remained unmatched. This CDR3 contains 16 residues. Germline V lookup: CDR1 SGDLS, CDR2 YYNGEE. In DNA, the CDR3 is TGTGCCAGCAGCGTAGCTAGCGGACCCAGCACAGATACGCAGTATTTT. This translates into CASSVASGPSTDTQYF.

The V and J genes are TRBV7-3 and TRBJ2-3, with TRBD1 matching 9 bases. Trimming removed 4 bases from V and 6 bases from J; junction bases left unmatched: 11. CDR3 length: 16 residues. Germline values: CDR1 SGHTA, CDR2 FQGTGA. Written as DNA, the CDR3 is TGTGCCAGCAGCTCGGGGACAGGGCAGGTTTTGGATACGCAGTATTTT. As protein: CASSSGTGQVLDTQYF.

This clone was seen a single time. V usage is TRBV12-5 and J usage is TRBJ2-1, with 11 bases fitting TRBD2. This CDR3 region has 22 residues. V lost 6 bases to trimming and J lost 0 bases; unmatched junction nucleotides: 22. Germline lookup yields CDR1 LGHNT and CDR2 FRNRAP. For the CDR3, the DNA is TGTGCTAGTGGCTATCGACAGGGTTTTCGACTAGCGGGACCTTCCTCCTACAATGAGCAGTTCTTC. As protein: CASGYRQGFRLAGPSSYNEQFF.

Regarding this clone: The sample has other DNA sequences that encode this CDR3 too. The chain carries TRBV5-1 and TRBJ2-3; 7 nucleotides agree with TRBD1. V gave up 4 bases and J gave up 6 bases; unmatched junction bases: 2. CDR1 is SGHRS, CDR2 YFSETQ, per germline. The CDR3 covers 12 residues. CDR3 sequence (DNA): TGCGCCAGCAGCCTGACAGGGGATACGCAGTATTTT. Translating it yields CASSLTGDTQYF.

The chain carries TRBV18 and TRBJ1-1; D uncertain. CDR1 is KGHSH and CDR2 is LQKENI in the germline V gene. This CDR3 region has 12 residues. Trimming removed 6 bases from V and 10 bases from J, with 15 bases in between. The CDR3 here is CASSMTGEVAFF. In DNA form, the CDR3 reads TGTGCCAGCTCCATGACCGGGGAGGTAGCTTTCTTT.

The chain has TRBV30 and TRBJ1-2; weak D call: TRBD1 (6 bases). The CDR3 length is 14 residues. CDR1 GTSNPN and CDR2 SVGIG come from the germline V gene (reference sequence). Trimming removed 2 bases at V and 8 bases at J, with 18 bases between. The CDR3 DNA reads as TGTGCCTGGAGTACCCTCGACAGGAGGGGAGGCTACACCTTC. This gives the protein CAWSTLDRRGGYTF.

In its sample, this clone was seen a few times. The chain joins TRBV5-5 to TRBJ2-5, with D maybe TRBD1 (5 bases). The germline V and J ends were trimmed by 2 bases and 1 base, with 9 bases remaining between them. The CDR3 is 14 amino acids. Germline V lookup: CDR1 SGHKS, CDR2 YYEKEE (reference sequence). CDR3 DNA: TGTGCCAGCAGCTTCCGGACAAGCCAAGAGACCCAGTACTTC. Translating gives CASSFRTSQETQYF. The full variable domain, in which reference TRBV5-5 and TRBJ2-5 provide the parts outside the CDR3, is DAGVTQSPTHLIKTRGQQVTLRCSPISGHKSVSWYQQVLGQGPQFIFQYYEKEERGRGNFPDRFSARQFPNYSSELNVNALLLGDSALYLCASSFRTSQETQYFGPGTRLLVL.

The gene calls are TRBV18 and TRBJ1-6; D remains ambiguous. The CDR3 has 15 amino acids. V was pared by 3 bases and J by 10 bases, with 16 bases between. In germline, CDR1 is KGHSH, CDR2 LQKENI. The chain's CDR3 is CASSPLAPIGSPLHF. Here the CDR3 DNA reads TGTGCCAGCTCACCCCTCGCTCCTATCGGCTCACCCCTCCACTTT.

V is TRBV5-1 and J is TRBJ1-2, with 11 positions matching TRBD1. The CDR3 loop spans 17 amino acids. Germline V gives CDR1 SGHRS, CDR2 YFSETQ. Unmatched junction bases numbered 8, after V lost 3 bases and J lost 1 base. CDR3 in amino acids: CASSSPWTGGGNYGYTF. The CDR3 DNA sequence: TGCGCCAGCAGCTCCCCGTGGACAGGGGGCGGTAACTATGGCTACACCTTC.